This record looks at one T cell receptor (beta chain) sequence and its context. Its specificity is unknown. Vbeta (60) and Jbeta (13) primers were used in the PCR. Sequencing was performed with immunoSEQ multiplex PCR; in TCRdb, only in-frame clones are kept and a portion is missing. The table has roughly 150,000 clones, over 75% seen once. CDR3 size: 16 residues. Germline values: CDR1 MNHEY, CDR2 SMNVEV (reference sequence). J gave up 2 bases and V 6 bases, and 10 bases lay outside the gene matches. These data originate in a study of cytomegalovirus exposure and HLA in healthy donors. Study-level points and caveats: Accurate prediction of most subjects' HLA-A and HLA-B alleles from TCR beta sequences was reported. Association with HLA alleles at 0.05 false discovery rate was found for 15,000 to 20,000 TCR beta sequences in a later analysis. Judged likely to be a sequencing artifact was a cluster of highly shared sequence variants.

The sequencing input was PBMCs. V gene TRBV27 combines with J gene TRBJ1-5, with 7 bases lining up with TRBD1. This sequence originates from a woman aged 18-30 years in good health and CMV-seronegative. DNA of the CDR3: TGTGCCAGCAGCCCTGACAGGGTGCCGGGCAATCAGCCCCAGCATTTT. Its translation is CASSPDRVPGNQPQHF.